The clone carrying this TCR beta chain showed up just a few times. Its target is not known. The data belong to a study of T cells in Graves' hyperthyroidism and ophthalmopathy. Study-wide results and caveats: Ophthalmopathy onset followed model prediction by a median around 6.9 months.

Amplification of TCR beta CDR3 regions used RNA as the template. When the TCR CDR3 underwent first-round RT-PCR, the HTBI primer set was used. A single record per CDR3 protein comes from TCRdb applying MiXCR to the multiplex PCR reads. Of about 690,000 distinct CDR3 sequences listed, roughly 17% are singletons. Germline V CDR1 and CDR2: SGHRS, YFSETQ. There are 13 residues in the CDR3. The V end lost 5 bases, the J end lost 6 bases, and 14 bases lay between the germline ends. The study excluded patients with uncontrolled infection, other autoimmune disease, pregnancy or lactation. This rearrangement joins TRBV5-1 to TRBJ1-1; D gene uncertain. This clonotype was obtained from a man aged 50 to 60 with Graves' hyperthyroidism. The sequencing input was blood. The CDR3 sequence: CASRLGFRPEAFF. As DNA, the CDR3 is TGCGCCAGCAGGCTCGGTTTTCGTCCTGAAGCTTTCTTT.